This T cell receptor (beta chain) emerged from a study of T cell changes during pregnancy in multiple sclerosis. Sequenced by immunoSEQ multiplex PCR; TCRdb stores in-frame clones only, minus some. This table holds tens of thousands of clones, 89% found once. This clone has a handful of counts. Germline V CDR1 and CDR2: LNHDA, SQIVND (reference sequence). This CDR3 spans 15 amino acids. V gave up 10 bases and J gave up 0 bases, with 16 bases separating them. This receptor was identified in a female donor with multiple sclerosis, enrolled in a pregnancy study. This rearrangement joins TRBV19 to TRBJ1-5, with D possibly matching TRBD1 (5 bases). The sequenced sample was CD4+ T cells from peripheral blood mononuclear cells, obtained after pregnancy. CDR3 protein: CATDIQGYSNQPQHF. Written as DNA, the CDR3 is TGTGCCACCGACATCCAGGGCTATAGCAATCAGCCCCAGCATTTT.